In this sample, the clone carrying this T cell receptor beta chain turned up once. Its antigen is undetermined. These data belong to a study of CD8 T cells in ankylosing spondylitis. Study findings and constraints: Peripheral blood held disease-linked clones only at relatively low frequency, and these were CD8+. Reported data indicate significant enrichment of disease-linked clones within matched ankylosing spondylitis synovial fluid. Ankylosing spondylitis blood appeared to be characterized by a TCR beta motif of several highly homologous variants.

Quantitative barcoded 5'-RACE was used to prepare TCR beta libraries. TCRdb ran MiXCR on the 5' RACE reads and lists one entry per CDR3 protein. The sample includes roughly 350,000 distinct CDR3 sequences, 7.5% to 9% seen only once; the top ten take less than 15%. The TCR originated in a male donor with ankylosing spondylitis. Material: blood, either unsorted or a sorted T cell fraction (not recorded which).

CDR3 sequence: CASTGYGLAALQETQYF. The CDR3 DNA reads TGTGCCAGCACCGGATACGGACTAGCGGCCCTCCAAGAGACCCAGTACTTC. The chain carries TRBV28 and TRBJ2-5, with TRBD2 matching over 10 bases. Germline CDR1 reads MDHEN; CDR2 reads SYDVKM. The CDR3 loop spans 17 amino acids. The V and J ends lost 7 bases and 1 base, in that order; junction bases with no gene match: 12. The full variable domain, with the rest looked up from reference TRBV28 and TRBJ2-5, is DVKVTQSSRYLVKRTGEKVFLECVQDMDHENMFWYRQDPGLGLRLIYFSYDVKMKEKGDIPEGYSVSREKKERFSLILESASTNQTSMYLCASTGYGLAALQETQYFGPGTRLLVL.